This TCR beta chain was obtained from a study of cytomegalovirus exposure and HLA in healthy donors. Germline-derived CDR1 and CDR2 are MGHDK and SYGVNS. This CDR3 comprises 15 residues. V gave up 1 base and J gave up 5 bases; unmatched junction bases: 5. The table came from immunoSEQ multiplex PCR; TCRdb's copy has only in-frame clones and leaves some out. This table has 160,000 or so clones, more than 75% appearing once. The sample consisted of PBMCs. This chain uses TRBV25-1 with TRBJ2-3; the match to TRBD1 covers 8 bases. The TCR sequence derives from a woman aged 30 to 39 in good health and CMV-seronegative. CDR3 protein: CASSELVRGQDTQYF. The CDR3 DNA follows: TGTGCCAGCAGTGAATTGGTCAGGGGGCAAGATACGCAGTATTTT.